This entry lists 25 T cell receptor beta chains sequenced from one sample in a study of cytomegalovirus exposure and HLA in healthy donors. PCR primers comprised 60 Vbeta and 13 Jbeta primers. Clones were read by immunoSEQ multiplex PCR, and TCRdb kept only the in-frame ones, dropping some. This table holds around 210,000 clones, roughly 73% found once. The source material was PBMCs. The receptors come from a boy aged 5 to 17 in good health and CMV-seronegative.

The chain couples TRBV27 to TRBJ2-3; weak D call: TRBD1 (6 bases). The germline V and J ends were trimmed by 5 bases and 0 bases, with 21 bases remaining between them. The germline gives CDR1 MNHEY, CDR2 SMNVEV (reference sequence). The CDR3 extends over 18 amino acids. The CDR3 reads CASSPLLEGQGSTDTQYF. CDR3 bases: TGTGCCAGCAGTCCCCTCCTCGAGGGACAAGGAAGCACAGATACGCAGTATTTT.

The V call is TRBV6-5, the J call TRBJ1-1; possibly TRBD1 for D (6 bases). CDR3 length: 13 residues. Trimming took off 6 bases at V and 3 bases at J, with 11 bases between the two ends. The germline V gene has CDR1 MNHEY and CDR2 SVGAGI. The CDR3 DNA follows: TGTGCCAGCAGACCACAGGGAGACACTGAAGCTTTCTTT. Protein sequence: CASRPQGDTEAFF.

The chain couples TRBV25-1 to TRBJ2-3; TRBD2 matches 9 bases. CDR1 is MGHDK and CDR2 is SYGVNS in the germline V gene. This CDR3 is 18 amino acids long. Trimming cost V 6 bases and J 5 bases; bases outside gene matches: 18. CDR3 coding DNA: TGTGCCAGCAGACCCCGCAGAGTTGGGCGGGAGGGGAAAGATACGCAGTATTTT. This gives the protein CASRPRRVGREGKDTQYF.

The V gene is TRBV18, the J gene TRBJ1-4; D remains unclear. Trimming cost V 3 bases and J 4 bases, with 6 bases left between them. This CDR3 has 13 residues. The germline V gene has CDR1 KGHSH and CDR2 LQKENI. CDR3: CASSPRGNEKLFF. In DNA form, the CDR3 reads TGTGCCAGCTCACCCCGCGGTAATGAAAAACTGTTTTTT.

The gene calls are TRBV18 and TRBJ1-1; D is perhaps TRBD1 (6 bases). CDR1 KGHSH and CDR2 LQKENI come from the germline V gene. Trimming took off 6 bases at V and 1 base at J, with 18 bases between the two ends. This CDR3 has 16 amino acids. The CDR3 here is CASSPMGGLPNTEAFF. The CDR3 region has the DNA TGTGCCAGCTCCCCAATGGGGGGGCTTCCGAACACTGAAGCTTTCTTT.

The V gene is TRBV12-5, the J gene TRBJ2-3; D not certain. With 1 base removed from V and 1 base from J, the gap between germline ends came to 6 bases. CDR1 and CDR2 (germline): LGHNT, FRNRAP. This CDR3 is built from 14 residues. CDR3 nucleotides: TGTGCTAGTGGTTTGGGGTCGGGCACAGATACGCAGTATTTT. Its protein product is CASGLGSGTDTQYF.

Only a few counts were recorded for this clone. Other DNA sequences in the same sample also yield this CDR3. The chain employs TRBV30 and TRBJ1-2; 7 bases map to TRBD1. After removal of 0 bases from V and 2 bases from J, the junction contained 0 bases not matched to a gene. Germline assignment: CDR1 GTSNPN and CDR2 SVGIG (reference sequence). The CDR3 is 13 residues long. The CDR3 here is CAWSVRGNYGYTF. Written as DNA, the CDR3 is TGTGCCTGGAGTGTCAGGGGGAACTATGGCTACACCTTC.

This sequence joins TRBV5-1 and TRBJ1-1; no clear D. Trimming stripped 0 bases from V and 2 bases from J, with 11 bases between. Germline values: CDR1 SGHRS, CDR2 YFSETQ. The CDR3 has 15 amino acids. Here the CDR3 reads CASSLVPRENTEAFF. The CDR3 DNA follows: TGCGCCAGCAGCTTGGTGCCCCGGGAAAACACTGAAGCTTTCTTT.

This sequence joins TRBV4-2 and TRBJ2-1; 9 bases are shared with TRBD2. V shed 0 bases, J shed 4 bases, and the junction held 1 base outside the gene matches. CDR3 size: 15 residues. Germline V gives CDR1 LGHNA, CDR2 YNFKEQ. In DNA, the CDR3 is TGTGCCAGCAGCCAAGAACTAGCGGGTTACAATGAGCAGTTCTTC. Translated: CASSQELAGYNEQFF.

V usage is TRBV29-1 and J usage is TRBJ1-2, with D perhaps matching TRBD1 (6 bases). CDR1 SQVTM and CDR2 ANQGSEA come from the germline V gene. This CDR3 comprises 13 residues. Trimming stripped 5 bases from V and 4 bases from J, with 14 bases between. CDR3 DNA: TGCAGCGTTCGGACAGATAGGGGCTATGGCTACACCTTC. It codes for CSVRTDRGYGYTF.

The rearrangement links TRBV7-9 to TRBJ1-5; 7 positions agree with TRBD1. The germline gives CDR1 SEHNR, CDR2 FQNEAQ (reference sequence). V shed 4 bases, J shed 5 bases, and the junction held 14 bases outside the gene matches. This CDR3 is built from 17 residues. The CDR3 sequence is CASSSGETGFVHQPQHF. In nucleotides, the CDR3 is TGTGCCAGCAGCTCGGGAGAGACAGGGTTTGTACATCAGCCCCAGCATTTT.

J is TRBJ1-1 and V is TRBV30; 7 bases map to TRBD1. Germline CDR1 GTSNPN, CDR2 SVGIG (reference sequence). The CDR3 sequence is 13 residues long. Trimming removed 0 bases from V and 3 bases from J; junction bases left unmatched: 1. CDR3 region: CAWSVGTDTEAFF. The DNA of the CDR3 is TGTGCCTGGAGTGTTGGGACAGACACTGAAGCTTTCTTT.

This chain links TRBV11-2 with TRBJ2-7; 9 nucleotides line up with TRBD2. The CDR3 has 15 amino acids. Per the germline V gene, CDR1 is SGHAT and CDR2 is FQNNGV. V gave up 2 bases and J gave up 2 bases; unmatched junction bases: 4. The CDR3 region has the DNA TGTGCCAGCAGCTTAACCCTAGCGGGAACCTACGAGCAGTACTTC. Its protein product is CASSLTLAGTYEQYF.

The V gene is TRBV2, the J gene TRBJ2-7, with 10 bases identical to TRBD2. Germline V gives CDR1 SNHLY, CDR2 FYNNEI. The CDR3 runs 14 residues. V dropped 9 bases and J dropped 6; count of bases not matched to a gene: 11. CDR3: CASGNLAGVAEQYF. DNA for the CDR3: TGTGCCAGTGGAAACCTAGCGGGAGTGGCCGAGCAGTACTTC.

The V call is TRBV4-2, the J call TRBJ2-5; tentative D call: TRBD1 (5 bases). The CDR3 covers 16 residues. Trimming removed 2 bases from V and 3 bases from J, with 16 bases in between. Germline V gene lookup returns CDR1 LGHNA and CDR2 YNFKEQ. The CDR3 DNA reads TGTGCCAGCAGCCAATCAGGGATTCGCAGAGAAGAGACCCAGTACTTC. This sequence encodes CASSQSGIRREETQYF.

V usage is TRBV28 and J usage is TRBJ2-7; 10 nucleotides agree with TRBD1. Germline CDR1 MDHEN, CDR2 SYDVKM. The CDR3 has 16 residues. Trimming cost V 3 bases and J 0 bases; bases outside gene matches: 5. In DNA form, the CDR3 reads TGTGCCAGCAGTTTTTGGACAGGGGGGGCCTCCTACGAGCAGTACTTC. Its translation is CASSFWTGGASYEQYF.

The rearrangement joins TRBV6-4 to TRBJ2-1; 12 bases fit TRBD2. Trimming cost V 3 bases and J 8 bases; bases outside gene matches: 8. This CDR3 comprises 16 residues. The germline CDR1 and CDR2 sequences are MRHNA and SNTAGT. The CDR3 bases are TGTGCCAGCAGTGAGACCGCTAGCGGGGGGGTGGATGAGCAGTTCTTC. Amino acids: CASSETASGGVDEQFF.

The genes are TRBV15 and TRBJ2-7; D is possibly TRBD2 (5 bases). This CDR3 spans 14 amino acids. V dropped 5 bases and J dropped 6 bases, with 17 bases sitting between them. Looked up from germline, CDR1 is LNHNV and CDR2 is YYDKDF (reference sequence). CDR3 residues: CATSQEIGSSEQYF. Written as DNA, the CDR3 is TGTGCCACCAGCCAAGAGATAGGGAGTAGCGAGCAGTACTTC.

This clone was counted only a few times. The J gene is TRBJ2-5, the V gene TRBV6-6, with TRBD2 matching over 9 bases. Losses at the gene ends were 0 bases for V and 2 bases for J; bases not matched to a gene: 4. Germline lookup yields CDR1 MNHNY and CDR2 SVGAGI (reference sequence). This CDR3 has 16 residues. The CDR3 bases are TGTGCCAGCAGTTACTCGCGGGAGGGGCCACAAGAGACCCAGTACTTC. This encodes CASSYSREGPQETQYF.

The genes are TRBV5-8 and TRBJ2-1, with 13 bases fitting TRBD2. This CDR3 is built from 15 residues. Germline values: CDR1 SGHTS, CDR2 YDEGEE. The V gene end was trimmed by 7 bases and the J gene end by 13 bases; junction bases not matched to a gene: 14. DNA of the CDR3: TGTGCCAGCTGTTTCCGGGGGACTAGCGGGACACAACAGTTCTTC. As protein: CASCFRGTSGTQQFF.

The chain links TRBV7-2 to TRBJ1-2, with TRBD1 matching over 11 bases. The junction had 16 bases not matched to a gene; V was cut back by 6 bases and J by 7 bases. Germline CDR1 is SGHTA and CDR2 is FQGNSA. The length of the CDR3 is 17 residues. The CDR3 coding sequence is TGTGCCAGCAGGGAAGTCTCGTGGGACAGGGGGTTCGGTGGCTACACCTTC. Its translation: CASREVSWDRGFGGYTF. Full variable domain (rest looked up from reference TRBV7-2 and TRBJ1-2): GAGVSQSPSNKVTEKGKDVELRCDPISGHTALYWYRQSLGQGLEFLIYFQGNSAPDKSGLPSDRFSAERTGGSVSTLTIQRTQQEDSAVYLCASREVSWDRGFGGYTFGSGTRLTVV.

J is TRBJ2-6 and V is TRBV9; the D gene is possibly TRBD2 (6 bases). The germline V gene encodes CDR1 SGDLS and CDR2 YYNGEE. The CDR3 consists of 16 residues. V lost 4 bases to trimming and J lost 4 bases, with 15 bases between them. CDR3 DNA sequence: TGTGCCAGCAGCCCCTGGGGGGAACAAGGGGCCAACGTCCTGACTTTC. This codes for CASSPWGEQGANVLTF.

This CDR3 is CASSVGLVAGEQFF. Written as DNA, the CDR3 is TGTGCCAGCAGCGTAGGACTAGTGGCGGGTGAGCAGTTCTTC. The V gene is TRBV9, the J gene TRBJ2-1; D is perhaps TRBD2 (6 bases). Deletions cut 0 bases from V and 9 bases from J, with 13 bases between. CDR1 and CDR2 from the germline V gene are SGDLS and YYNGEE. CDR3 length: 14 residues.

The chain is built from TRBV11-3 and TRBJ2-7; TRBD2 might be the D (5 bases). Per the germline V gene, CDR1 is SGHNT and CDR2 is YENEEA. The V and J ends lost 5 bases and 5 bases respectively, with 19 bases between them. This CDR3 spans 15 amino acids. The CDR3 loop reads CASSQHFGDEDEQYF. CDR3 nucleotides: TGTGCCAGCAGCCAACATTTCGGGGATGAGGACGAGCAGTACTTC.

The chain combines TRBV9 with TRBJ2-1; 11 nucleotides align to TRBD2. Germline CDR1 is SGDLS and CDR2 is YYNGEE. V was clipped by 1 base and J by 7 bases; unmatched bases: 4. This CDR3 is built from 15 residues. The CDR3 spells CASSVLAGGGNEQFF. The CDR3 DNA follows: TGTGCCAGCAGCGTACTAGCGGGAGGAGGTAATGAGCAGTTCTTC.